Included here is one TCR beta chain sequence, with context. Clones were sequenced by immunoSEQ multiplex PCR, and TCRdb holds only the in-frame ones, with some missing. Found here are roughly 400,000 clones, 92% of them singletons; the top ten hold less than 2%. This specimen belongs to a study of Ad26.COV2.S vaccination and SARS-CoV-2 variants. The treatment: 15 to 20 received Ad26.COV2.S at low or high dose, single or two shots; about five received placebo; per-sample allocation not given. It was on day 63 after the first vaccine or placebo injection that samples were taken. The origin of this receptor is a person aged 18-60 years who received the Ad26.COV2.S COVID-19 vaccine or a placebo. The sequenced sample was peripheral blood, obtained in a trial of Ad26.COV2.S vaccine versus placebo.

The CDR3 spells CASRLQGLAYNEQFF. For the CDR3, the DNA is TGCGCCAGCAGACTACAGGGGTTGGCCTACAATGAGCAGTTCTTC. The chain has TRBV5-1 and TRBJ2-1; 7 bases agree with TRBD1. The CDR3 has 15 residues. J lost 2 bases, V lost 5 bases, and 7 bases had no gene match. Germline V lookup: CDR1 SGHRS, CDR2 YFSETQ.